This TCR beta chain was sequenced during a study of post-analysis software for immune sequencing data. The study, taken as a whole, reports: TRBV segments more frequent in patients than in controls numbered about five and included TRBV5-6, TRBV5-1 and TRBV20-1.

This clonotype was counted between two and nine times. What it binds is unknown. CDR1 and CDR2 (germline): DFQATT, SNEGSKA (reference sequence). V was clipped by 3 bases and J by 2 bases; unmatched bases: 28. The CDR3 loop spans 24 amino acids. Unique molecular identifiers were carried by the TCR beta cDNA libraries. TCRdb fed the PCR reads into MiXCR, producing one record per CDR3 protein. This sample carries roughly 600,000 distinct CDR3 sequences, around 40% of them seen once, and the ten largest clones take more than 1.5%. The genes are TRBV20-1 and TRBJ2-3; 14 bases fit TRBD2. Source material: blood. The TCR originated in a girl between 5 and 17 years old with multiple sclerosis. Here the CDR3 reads CSAREDRSGLAGGSTALLTDTQYF. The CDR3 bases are TGCAGTGCTAGGGAGGACAGGTCAGGACTAGCGGGAGGATCAACAGCCTTACTCACAGATACGCAGTATTTT.